This T cell receptor (beta chain) was profiled in a study of regulatory T cells in long-lasting Graves disease. The study's findings and limits: Rather than thyroid tissue, only peripheral blood underwent study.

This CDR3 region has 15 residues. Trimming took 5 bases from V and 2 from J; bases not matched to a gene: 7. Germline assignment: CDR1 SGHRS and CDR2 YFSETQ. Libraries of TCR beta came from iRepertoire HTBI primers plus Arm-PCR of CDR3 regions. TCRdb processed the multiplex PCR reads anew with MiXCR; each CDR3 protein has one entry. The sample lists approximately 480,000 distinct CDR3 sequences; about a sixth were seen once. This clonotype has a count of ten or more. Antigen unknown. Time point denoted: newly diagnosed GD, antithyroid drugs for less than 3 months. After RNA was extracted from PBMCs, the TCR library was made from it. These records were also assigned to another study, of T cells in Graves' hyperthyroidism and ophthalmopathy.

The receptor was isolated from a man aged 40-50 years with Graves disease. The material sequenced was peripheral blood mononuclear cells (PBMCs), taken at new diagnosis, from a patient treated with antithyroid drugs. V gene TRBV5-1 combines with J gene TRBJ2-1, with 7 bases aligning to TRBD1. Here the CDR3 reads CASRPMTGTYNEQFF. The CDR3 coding sequence is TGCGCCAGCAGACCCATGACAGGGACCTACAATGAGCAGTTCTTC.